The next 30 T cell receptor beta chains were all read from a single sample in a study of cytomegalovirus exposure and HLA in healthy donors. In the PCR, 60 Vbeta and 13 Jbeta primers were used. Here immunoSEQ multiplex PCR was the method, and the copy in TCRdb shows in-frame clones only, minus some. This repertoire shows 220,000 or so clones, 65% to 85% found once; its top ten account for around 1.7%. The sample consisted of PBMCs. The receptors derive from a man aged 45-60 years in good health and CMV-seronegative.

The CDR3 coding sequence is TGTGCCAGCAGCGCCACTGGAGGGATGGATGGCTACACCTTC. Protein product: CASSATGGMDGYTF. The chain is built from TRBV9 and TRBJ1-2, with D hard to call. The V gene's germline CDR1 is SGDLS and CDR2 YYNGEE. Deletions cut 3 bases from V and 6 bases from J, with 15 bases between. The CDR3 extends over 14 amino acids.

This clone was recorded many times. CDR3 in amino acids: CASSEGRANSYGYTF. Written as DNA, the CDR3 is TGTGCCAGCAGTGAAGGCAGGGCGAACAGCTATGGCTACACCTTC. The gene calls are TRBV2 and TRBJ1-2; tentative D call: TRBD1 (5 bases). CDR1 and CDR2 from the germline V gene are SNHLY and FYNNEI. This CDR3 region has 15 residues. V gave up 1 base and J gave up 4 bases, with 13 bases separating them.

The table lists this clone with a count of one. The J gene is TRBJ2-5, the V gene TRBV7-6; 7 nucleotides agree with TRBD2. The V gene's germline CDR1 is SGHVS and CDR2 FNYEAQ. With V trimmed by 5 bases and J by 1 base, 7 bases remained unmatched. CDR3 size: 15 residues. The CDR3 loop is CASSPSGRLQETQYF. The CDR3 DNA follows: TGTGCCAGCAGCCCTTCCGGGAGGCTCCAAGAGACCCAGTACTTC.

V is TRBV29-1 and J is TRBJ1-1; D might be TRBD1 (5 bases). CDR1 is SQVTM, CDR2 ANQGSEA, per germline. This CDR3 has 12 amino acids. Deletions cut 6 bases from V and 4 bases from J, with 12 bases between. CDR3 nucleotide sequence: TGCAGCGTGCCTTTTAGGGGCACTGAAGCTTTCTTT. Its translation: CSVPFRGTEAFF.

The chain is built from TRBV9 and TRBJ2-7; a weak D match, TRBD2 (5 bases). The CDR3 is made up of 15 amino acids. The germline V and J ends were trimmed by 0 bases and 0 bases, with 10 bases remaining between them. Germline V lookup: CDR1 SGDLS, CDR2 YYNGEE. CDR3: CASSVDGAASYEQYF. CDR3 sequence (DNA): TGTGCCAGCAGCGTAGATGGAGCGGCCTCCTACGAGCAGTACTTC.

V usage is TRBV19 and J usage is TRBJ1-3; 7 bases are shared with TRBD1. CDR1 and CDR2 (germline): LNHDA, SQIVND (reference sequence). There are 14 residues in the CDR3. V shed 7 bases and J 4 bases; nucleotides not matched to a gene: 7. The CDR3 nucleotides read TGTGCCAGTAATAACAGGGGAGGAGGAAACACCATATATTTT. Protein product: CASNNRGGGNTIYF.

This clone came up a few times. This sequence joins TRBV4-1 and TRBJ2-7, with 8 bases identical to TRBD2. V lost 1 base and J lost 9; bases outside the gene matches: 5. Per germline, CDR1 MGHRA and CDR2 YSYEKL. CDR3 length: 13 residues. The CDR3 loop is CASSQVRREVQYF. In DNA form, the CDR3 reads TGCGCCAGCAGCCAAGTCCGGCGGGAGGTGCAGTACTTC.

The sample holds a few counts of this clone. The chain joins TRBV7-2 to TRBJ2-5; TRBD2 agrees at 12 bases. V lost 5 bases to trimming and J lost 4 bases; unmatched junction nucleotides: 5. The CDR3 is made up of 15 amino acids. Germline V gene lookup returns CDR1 SGHTA and CDR2 FQGNSA. For the CDR3, the DNA is TGTGCCAGCAGCCATTTACTAGCGGGAGGAGAGACCCAGTACTTC. Translating gives CASSHLLAGGETQYF.

The chain is built from TRBV27 and TRBJ2-1, with D maybe TRBD2 (5 bases). Trimming cost V 5 bases and J 6 bases, with 11 bases left between them. Germline CDR1 reads MNHEY; CDR2 reads SMNVEV (reference sequence). The CDR3 is 13 residues long. The CDR3 loop reads CASSIDGGNEQFF. In nucleotides, the CDR3 is TGTGCCAGCAGTATTGACGGAGGCAATGAGCAGTTCTTC.

The CDR3 region is CASSLQQGVGGYTF. As DNA, the CDR3 is TGTGCCAGCAGCTTGCAGCAGGGTGTTGGGGGCTACACCTTC. The chain uses TRBV5-6 and TRBJ1-2; a weak D match, TRBD1 (5 bases). The CDR3 length is 14 residues. Between the trimmed V and J ends, which lost 1 base and 8 bases, there was a span of 15 bases. The germline V gene encodes CDR1 SGHDT and CDR2 YYEEEE.

V is TRBV7-2 and J is TRBJ1-6, with D unresolved. The CDR3 is 18 residues long. In germline, CDR1 is SGHTA, CDR2 FQGNSA. Trimming removed 1 base from V and 0 bases from J, with 13 bases in between. CDR3 DNA sequence: TGTGCCAGCAGCTTAGAGTCCGATAGAACCTCCTATAATTCACCCCTCCACTTT. Protein: CASSLESDRTSYNSPLHF.

V gene TRBV5-1 combines with J gene TRBJ2-1, with TRBD2 matching 13 bases. CDR1 and CDR2 (germline): SGHRS, YFSETQ. V lost 4 bases, J lost 4 bases, and 5 bases stayed unmatched. The CDR3 runs 16 residues. The CDR3 here is CASSPGLAGLYNEQFF. The CDR3 nucleotides read TGCGCCAGCAGCCCGGGACTAGCGGGACTTTACAATGAGCAGTTCTTC.

This chain links TRBV29-1 with TRBJ1-5; TRBD1 aligns across 11 bases. J lost 6 bases, V lost 3 bases, and 4 bases had no gene match. This CDR3 spans 14 amino acids. The germline CDR1 and CDR2 sequences are SQVTM and ANQGSEA. CDR3 in DNA: TGCAGCGTTGAGGGACAGGGGGTAGGTCAGCCCCAGCATTTT. It is translated as CSVEGQGVGQPQHF.

The chain employs TRBV19 and TRBJ2-7; a weak D match, TRBD1 (5 bases). There are 15 residues in the CDR3. Trimming cost V 4 bases and J 0 bases, with 13 bases left between them. Germline CDR1 is LNHDA and CDR2 is SQIVND (reference sequence). The CDR3 DNA reads TGTGCCAGTAGTAGCAGGGCAGGAGCCTCCTACGAGCAGTACTTC. Its protein product is CASSSRAGASYEQYF.

This clone is a singleton in its sample. The chain couples TRBV19 to TRBJ2-1, with a weak D call TRBD2 (6 bases). The CDR3 contains 15 residues. V shed 7 bases and J shed 4 bases, with 17 bases lying between them. The V gene's germline CDR1 is LNHDA and CDR2 SQIVND (reference sequence). The CDR3, as DNA: TGTGCCAGTACACGCGGAGGGCCTCCGTACAATGAGCAGTTCTTC. Encoded protein: CASTRGGPPYNEQFF. Complete variable domain (other parts from reference TRBV19 and TRBJ2-1): DGGITQSPKYLFRKEGQNVTLSCEQNLNHDAMYWYRQDPGQGLRLIYYSQIVNDFQKGDIAEGYSVSREKKESFPLTVTSAQKNPTAFYLCASTRGGPPYNEQFFGPGTRLTVL.

The V gene is TRBV15, the J gene TRBJ2-1, with 9 bases lining up with TRBD2. V gave up 3 bases and J gave up 9 bases; unmatched junction bases: 3. CDR3 length: 13 amino acids. Germline loops: CDR1 LNHNV, CDR2 YYDKDF (reference sequence). This CDR3 is CATSRVAGVEQFF. The CDR3 DNA follows: TGTGCCACCAGCAGGGTAGCGGGAGTTGAGCAGTTCTTC.

The chain recombines TRBV7-2 with TRBJ2-1; possibly TRBD2 for D (6 bases). Trimming took off 3 bases at V and 0 bases at J, with 9 bases between the two ends. This CDR3 is 15 amino acids long. Germline lookup yields CDR1 SGHTA and CDR2 FQGNSA. The CDR3 coding sequence is TGTGCCAGCAGCTTCTCGCGGGACTCCTACAATGAGCAGTTCTTC. Its protein is CASSFSRDSYNEQFF.

V usage is TRBV27 and J usage is TRBJ2-5; 12 nucleotides line up with TRBD1. The CDR3 is 17 residues long. The V segment lost 8 bases and the J segment 5 bases; nucleotides outside the gene matches: 15. Germline assignment: CDR1 MNHEY and CDR2 SMNVEV (reference sequence). The CDR3 protein is CASFSYGTGGLGETQYF. In nucleotides, the CDR3 is TGTGCCAGCTTCTCCTACGGGACAGGGGGCCTGGGGGAGACCCAGTACTTC.

This clone came up once. The V call is TRBV5-1, the J call TRBJ2-7, with 10 bases that match TRBD2. The J segment lost 3 bases and the V segment lost 4 bases, leaving 1 base of the junction unmatched. Germline V gene sequence: CDR1 SGHRS, CDR2 YFSETQ. The CDR3 loop spans 13 amino acids. CDR3 bases: TGCGCCAGCAGCGCTAGCGGGAGCTACGAGCAGTACTTC. Encoded protein: CASSASGSYEQYF.

The V gene is TRBV27, the J gene TRBJ2-2; possible D gene TRBD2, 6 bases. CDR3 length equals 18 residues. Between the trimmed V and J ends, which lost 2 bases and 1 base, there was a span of 17 bases. Germline CDR1 is MNHEY and CDR2 is SMNVEV (reference sequence). The DNA for the CDR3 is TGTGCCAGCAGTTTAGGGCTGGTATGGCGGGAGAACACCGGGGAGCTGTTTTTT. It yields the protein CASSLGLVWRENTGELFF.

The chain has TRBV19 and TRBJ1-5; perhaps TRBD1 as D (6 bases). Germline V gene data show CDR1 as LNHDA and CDR2 as SQIVND (reference sequence). With 8 bases removed from V and 6 bases from J, the gap between germline ends came to 14 bases. The CDR3 has 13 residues. The CDR3 loop is CASPGKGVQPQHF. CDR3 coding DNA: TGTGCCAGTCCCGGGAAGGGGGTTCAGCCCCAGCATTTT. The whole variable domain, remainder taken from reference TRBV19 and TRBJ1-5, is DGGITQSPKYLFRKEGQNVTLSCEQNLNHDAMYWYRQDPGQGLRLIYYSQIVNDFQKGDIAEGYSVSREKKESFPLTVTSAQKNPTAFYLCASPGKGVQPQHFGDGTRLSIL.

J is TRBJ1-5 and V is TRBV27; D is uncertain. Germline-derived CDR1 and CDR2 are MNHEY and SMNVEV (reference sequence). The CDR3 contains 16 residues. V gave up 1 base and J gave up 0 bases, with 10 bases separating them. The CDR3 is CASSLYSSNSNQPQHF. The CDR3 DNA is TGTGCCAGCAGTTTATACTCAAGCAATAGCAATCAGCCCCAGCATTTT.

J is TRBJ2-7 and V is TRBV9; no reliable D call. The germline CDR1 and CDR2 sequences are SGDLS and YYNGEE. V was cut by 0 bases and J by 0 bases, with 10 bases left in between. The CDR3 runs 15 residues. The CDR3 bases are TGTGCCAGCAGCGTAGGACATACGAGCTCCTACGAGCAGTACTTC. This sequence encodes CASSVGHTSSYEQYF.

The V and J genes are TRBV5-1 and TRBJ2-3; TRBD2 agrees at 8 bases. V shed 0 bases, J shed 3 bases, and the junction held 3 bases outside the gene matches. Germline-derived CDR1 and CDR2 are SGHRS and YFSETQ. The CDR3 is 15 amino acids. CDR3 region: CASSLALAGTDTQYF. CDR3 sequence (DNA): TGCGCCAGCAGCTTGGCGTTAGCGGGAACAGATACGCAGTATTTT.

Here the CDR3 reads CAWSTGSGANVLTF. For the CDR3, the DNA is TGTGCCTGGAGTACAGGGTCTGGGGCCAACGTCCTGACTTTC. The chain couples TRBV30 to TRBJ2-6, with D perhaps TRBD1 (6 bases). The V end lost 2 bases, the J end lost 1 base, and 6 bases lay between the germline ends. The CDR3 runs to 14 residues. Germline values: CDR1 GTSNPN, CDR2 SVGIG (reference sequence).

The rearrangement links TRBV5-5 to TRBJ2-5; 9 bases fit TRBD2. Germline lookup yields CDR1 SGHKS and CDR2 YYEKEE (reference sequence). Unmatched junction bases numbered 1, after V lost 3 bases and J lost 1 base. CDR3 length: 14 residues. As DNA, the CDR3 is TGTGCCAGCAGCTCGACTAGCGGCCAAGAGACCCAGTACTTC. As protein: CASSSTSGQETQYF.

The CDR3 nucleotides read TGTGCCAGCAGTGAAGGGGCTAGCCGATACAAATACAATGAGCAGTTCTTC. Residues: CASSEGASRYKYNEQFF. The rearrangement joins TRBV2 to TRBJ2-1; a possible D gene is TRBD2 (5 bases). Trimming shortened V by 1 base and J by 4 bases, and 17 bases separated the two germline ends. This CDR3 comprises 17 residues. CDR1 and CDR2 (germline): SNHLY, FYNNEI.

This clone was observed a handful of times. CDR3 region: CASSPDIPSTDTQYF. CDR3 DNA: TGTGCCAGCAGCCCTGACATCCCTAGCACAGATACGCAGTATTTT. The V call is TRBV11-2, the J call TRBJ2-3; D not resolved. CDR1 SGHAT and CDR2 FQNNGV come from the germline V gene. V gave up 5 bases and J gave up 0 bases, with 12 bases separating them. The CDR3 is made up of 15 amino acids.

This clone has just one count. The gene calls are TRBV6-5 and TRBJ2-3; 11 positions match TRBD2. Trimming at V came to 7 bases and at J to 2 bases, leaving 5 bases not matched to a gene. The CDR3 has 15 residues. From germline, CDR1 is MNHEY and CDR2 SVGAGI. The CDR3 loop is CASTTGLAVTDTQYF. CDR3 nucleotides: TGTGCCAGCACCACGGGACTAGCGGTCACAGATACGCAGTATTTT.

The V and J genes are TRBV5-4 and TRBJ2-2; no reliable D call. CDR1 and CDR2 from the germline V gene are SGHNT and YYREEE (reference sequence). The CDR3 covers 16 residues. Trimming shortened V by 0 bases and J by 2 bases, and 11 bases separated the two germline ends. This CDR3 reads CASSLARGANTGELFF. The CDR3, as DNA: TGTGCCAGCAGCTTGGCTAGAGGAGCCAACACCGGGGAGCTGTTTTTT.